The next 24 T cell receptor beta chains were all read from a single sample in a study of T cell changes during pregnancy in multiple sclerosis (dated by TCRdb to about 2019). The library was generated by the immunoSEQ multiplex PCR assay. TCRdb took over this immuneACCESS table, retaining in-frame rearrangements with V and J assigned. Such tables are incomplete; in checked studies, under half of the missing clones stem from an unresolved V gene, and the remainder is unexplained. The sample table lists tens of thousands of clones, approximately 92% of them with a count of one. Together, the top ten hold 0.45% to 0.6% of the sample. Source: CD4+ T cells from peripheral blood mononuclear cells, taken after pregnancy. The receptors shown here come from a female donor with multiple sclerosis, enrolled in a pregnancy study.

The V call is TRBV5-4, the J call TRBJ1-2; TRBD1 might be the D (5 bases). The length of the CDR3 is 12 residues. V was shortened by 2 bases and J by 7 bases, with 9 bases between the two germline ends. CDR1 is SGHNT, CDR2 YYREEE, per germline (reference sequence). The CDR3 coding sequence is TGTGCCAGCAGCTTCCGGGGGGTTGGCTACACCTTC. This translates into CASSFRGVGYTF.

The V and J genes are TRBV29-1 and TRBJ1-2; D gene unclear. Germline-derived CDR1 and CDR2 are SQVTM and ANQGSEA. The CDR3 has 14 amino acids. V shed 0 bases and J shed 5 bases, with 13 bases lying between them. CDR3 coding DNA: TGCAGCGTTGAAGAAATTGACAACCCGTATGGCTACACCTTC. Translation gives CSVEEIDNPYGYTF.

As to this clone: One junction end does not reproduce the germline sequence, and a read error may be involved. The J gene is TRBJ2-7, the V gene TRBV7-2, with D possibly matching TRBD2 (6 bases). The CDR3 is 12 amino acids. Germline CDR1 SGHTA, CDR2 FQGNSA. CDR3 region: CASSLGRDFSDF. As DNA, the CDR3 is TGTGCCAGCAGCTTGGGCCGGGACTTTTCGGACTTC. Together with reference TRBV7-2 and TRBJ2-7, the CDR3 gives the full variable domain: GAGVSQSPSNKVTEKGKDVELRCDPISGHTALYWYRQSLGQGLEFLIYFQGNSAPDKSGLPSDRFSAERTGGSVSTLTIQRTQQEDSAVYLCASSLGRDFSDFGPGTRLTVT.

The chain is built from TRBV6-5 and TRBJ2-5; TRBD1 aligns across 7 bases. Trimming at V came to 5 bases and at J to 1 base, leaving 7 bases not matched to a gene. The germline gives CDR1 MNHEY, CDR2 SVGAGI. This CDR3 comprises 15 residues. The CDR3 loop reads CASSQTGTAQETQYF. CDR3 nucleotide sequence: TGTGCCAGCAGTCAGACAGGGACAGCCCAAGAGACCCAGTACTTC.

This clone was seen a handful of times. This chain links TRBV19 with TRBJ1-2; 7 nucleotides align to TRBD1. Trimming at V came to 3 bases and at J to 4 bases, leaving 8 bases not matched to a gene. The CDR3 consists of 15 residues. Germline V gene data show CDR1 as LNHDA and CDR2 as SQIVND (reference sequence). The CDR3 sequence: CASSILTGSTYGYTF. CDR3 coding DNA: TGTGCCAGTAGTATCTTGACAGGGTCAACCTATGGCTACACCTTC.

This clone was found once. The rearrangement uses TRBV4-1 and TRBJ1-2; no definite D call. The CDR3 is 15 amino acids. Germline loops: CDR1 MGHRA, CDR2 YSYEKL. V lost 0 bases, J lost 7 bases, and 15 bases lay in between. The CDR3 spells CASSQDPGPDGGYTF. The CDR3, as DNA: TGCGCCAGCAGCCAAGATCCGGGTCCCGATGGTGGCTACACCTTC.

This sequence joins TRBV4-1 and TRBJ2-5, with 8 bases matching TRBD1. Germline V CDR1 and CDR2: MGHRA, YSYEKL. V gave up 5 bases and J gave up 2 bases; unmatched junction bases: 10. The CDR3 is 16 residues long. CDR3: CASSRAGTGLQETQYF. For the CDR3, the DNA is TGCGCCAGCAGCAGGGCTGGGACAGGACTTCAAGAGACCCAGTACTTC.

This clone was recorded only once. The DNA of the CDR3 is TGCAGCGTTGTAGGCAGGGGTGACGAGCAGTACTTC. Its translation: CSVVGRGDEQYF. J is TRBJ2-7 and V is TRBV29-1; D may be TRBD1 (6 bases). Trimming removed 4 bases at V and 5 bases at J, with 12 bases between. Germline loops: CDR1 SQVTM, CDR2 ANQGSEA. The CDR3 totals 12 residues.

This sequence joins TRBV19 and TRBJ1-1; D remains ambiguous. Germline V gene sequence: CDR1 LNHDA, CDR2 SQIVND (reference sequence). Trimming left V 7 bases short and J 5 bases short, with 11 bases between. CDR3 size: 12 residues. The CDR3 DNA sequence: TGTGCCAGTAAATTTATGGAGACTGAAGCTTTCTTT. This encodes CASKFMETEAFF.

This rearrangement joins TRBV7-9 to TRBJ1-4; maybe TRBD1 (5 bases). The CDR3 is 14 residues long. Trimming pared 3 bases from V and 4 bases from J, leaving 9 bases between. CDR1 and CDR2 (germline): SEHNR, FQNEAQ (reference sequence). The CDR3 DNA reads TGTGCCAGCAGCTTTTTGACAGATAATGAAAAACTGTTTTTT. Translation gives CASSFLTDNEKLFF.

This sequence joins TRBV28 and TRBJ2-5; D is possibly TRBD1 (6 bases). The CDR3 contains 13 residues. The V and J ends lost 3 bases and 4 bases respectively, with 9 bases between them. CDR1 is MDHEN, CDR2 SYDVKM, per germline. CDR3 DNA: TGTGCCAGCAGTTTGAGAGGGGGAGAGACCCAGTACTTC. Protein product: CASSLRGGETQYF.

The rearrangement joins TRBV4-2 to TRBJ2-2; TRBD1 matches 9 bases. From germline, CDR1 is LGHNA and CDR2 YNFKEQ. The CDR3 has 15 residues. With 3 bases clipped from V and 3 bases from J, the junction kept 2 bases outside the gene matches. The CDR3 sequence: CASSQGQGDTGELFF. DNA for the CDR3: TGTGCCAGCAGCCAGGGACAGGGCGACACCGGGGAGCTGTTTTTT.

V gene TRBV9 combines with J gene TRBJ2-5; 8 bases map to TRBD1. The CDR3 is made up of 18 amino acids. Germline V gene sequence: CDR1 SGDLS, CDR2 YYNGEE. Germline trimming cut 0 bases from V and 1 base from J; bases unmatched to any gene: 11. The CDR3 loop reads CASSVATRGLAAQETQYF. The CDR3 DNA sequence: TGTGCCAGCAGCGTAGCTACCAGGGGGCTGGCGGCCCAAGAGACCCAGTACTTC.

This chain links TRBV2 with TRBJ2-5, with 11 bases that match TRBD2. V lost 6 bases to trimming and J lost 5 bases; unmatched junction nucleotides: 8. There are 15 residues in the CDR3. Germline V gene data show CDR1 as SNHLY and CDR2 as FYNNEI. The CDR3 DNA follows: TGTGCCAGCAGGACTAGCGGGACCCTCGGGGAGACCCAGTACTTC. This translates into CASRTSGTLGETQYF.

This clone has just one count. The chain uses TRBV6-1 and TRBJ1-5; tentative D call: TRBD1 (6 bases). The ends were cut back, 1 base at V and 4 bases at J, with 8 bases in the middle. CDR1 and CDR2 from the germline V gene are MNHNS and SASEGT. The CDR3 sequence is 14 residues long. CDR3 residues: CASSEDGTNQPQHF. CDR3 bases: TGTGCCAGCAGTGAAGACGGGACAAATCAGCCCCAGCATTTT.

In the case of this clone: Germline and junction disagree at one end, which may indicate a read error. The V call is TRBV27, the J call TRBJ2-1; possibly TRBD2 for D (5 bases). CDR1 MNHEY and CDR2 SMNVEV come from the germline V gene (reference sequence). This CDR3 is 11 amino acids long. For the CDR3, the DNA is TGTGCCAGCAGTGCGGACTGGCATTGGGTCTTC. Its protein is CASSADWHWVF.

The chain recombines TRBV5-4 with TRBJ2-7, with 11 nucleotides matching TRBD2. The V gene end was trimmed by 4 bases and the J gene end by 6 bases; junction bases not matched to a gene: 12. This CDR3 is built from 16 residues. The germline V gene encodes CDR1 SGHNT and CDR2 YYREEE (reference sequence). The CDR3 DNA follows: TGTGCCAGCAGCCAAGGACTAGCGGGTTCCTCGGCCGAGCAGTACTTC. Translating gives CASSQGLAGSSAEQYF.

This chain uses TRBV6-5 with TRBJ1-6; tentatively, D is TRBD1 (5 bases). The CDR3 runs 14 residues. Germline loops: CDR1 MNHEY, CDR2 SVGAGI. Trimming cost V 3 bases and J 9 bases, with 12 bases left between them. The CDR3 is CASSYTGRVSPLHF. The CDR3, as DNA: TGTGCCAGCAGTTATACAGGCCGGGTTTCACCCCTCCACTTT.

The chain combines TRBV14 with TRBJ1-1, with TRBD1 matching 7 bases. Trimming took 4 bases from V and 3 from J; bases not matched to a gene: 11. CDR3 length: 16 residues. CDR1 is SGHDN, CDR2 FVKESK, per germline. CDR3 coding DNA: TGTGCCAGCAGCCTAGATTTGGGACAGTTAGACACTGAAGCTTTCTTT. Translated, it gives CASSLDLGQLDTEAFF.

V usage is TRBV19 and J usage is TRBJ2-5; TRBD2 aligns across 10 bases. This CDR3 region has 16 residues. The junction had 9 bases not matched to a gene; V was cut back by 6 bases and J by 2 bases. Germline V lookup: CDR1 LNHDA, CDR2 SQIVND (reference sequence). The CDR3 region has the DNA TGTGCCAGTAGCACCGAAGAGACTAGCGGGCAAGAGACCCAGTACTTC. This translates into CASSTEETSGQETQYF.

V is TRBV28 and J is TRBJ2-7; tentative D call: TRBD1 (6 bases). This CDR3 contains 12 residues. Germline values: CDR1 MDHEN, CDR2 SYDVKM. V lost 6 bases, J lost 4 bases, and 10 bases lay in between. In DNA, the CDR3 is TGTGCCAGCAGGATACAGGGATACGAGCAGTACTTC. Its translation: CASRIQGYEQYF. The entire variable domain, with the rest obtained from reference TRBV28 and TRBJ2-7, is as follows: DVKVTQSSRYLVKRTGEKVFLECVQDMDHENMFWYRQDPGLGLRLIYFSYDVKMKEKGDIPEGYSVSREKKERFSLILESASTNQTSMYLCASRIQGYEQYFGPGTRLTVT.

The V call is TRBV7-2, the J call TRBJ2-7; D is possibly TRBD1 (6 bases). Deletions cut 3 bases from V and 5 bases from J, with 14 bases between. The CDR3 runs 14 residues. Germline V gene sequence: CDR1 SGHTA, CDR2 FQGNSA. The CDR3 is CASSFDRTGHEQYF. In nucleotides, the CDR3 is TGTGCCAGCAGCTTCGACAGGACTGGACACGAGCAGTACTTC.

V is TRBV6-4 and J is TRBJ2-1, with 7 bases lining up with TRBD2. V trimming: 3 bases; J trimming: 4 bases; junction bases outside the gene matches: 6. The CDR3 covers 15 residues. Germline lookup yields CDR1 MRHNA and CDR2 SNTAGT. The CDR3, as DNA: TGTGCCAGCAGTGAGACGGGAGGATTGTACAATGAGCAGTTCTTC. Translated, it gives CASSETGGLYNEQFF.

V is TRBV6-5 and J is TRBJ2-3; TRBD1 matches at 7 bases. CDR1 is MNHEY and CDR2 is SVGAGI in the germline V gene. V shed 6 bases, J shed 4 bases, and the junction held 10 bases outside the gene matches. The CDR3 consists of 15 residues. DNA of the CDR3: TGTGCCAGCAGGCCCCCGACAGGGCTAGCAGATACGCAGTATTTT. It yields the protein CASRPPTGLADTQYF.